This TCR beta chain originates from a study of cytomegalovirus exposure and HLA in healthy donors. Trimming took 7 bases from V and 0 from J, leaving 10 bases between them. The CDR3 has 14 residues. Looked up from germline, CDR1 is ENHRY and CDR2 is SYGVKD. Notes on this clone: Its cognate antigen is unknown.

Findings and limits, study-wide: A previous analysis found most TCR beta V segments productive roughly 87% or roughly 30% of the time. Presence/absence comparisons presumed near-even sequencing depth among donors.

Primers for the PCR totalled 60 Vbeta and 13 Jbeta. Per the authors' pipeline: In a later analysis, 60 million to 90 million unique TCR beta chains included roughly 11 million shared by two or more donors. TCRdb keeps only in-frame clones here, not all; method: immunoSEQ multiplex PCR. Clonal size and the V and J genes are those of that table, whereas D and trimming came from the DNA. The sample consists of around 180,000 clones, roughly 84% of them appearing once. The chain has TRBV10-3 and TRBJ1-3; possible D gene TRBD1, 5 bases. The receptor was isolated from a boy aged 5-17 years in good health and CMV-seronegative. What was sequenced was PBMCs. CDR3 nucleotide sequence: TGTGCCATCAATCAGGACAACTCTGGAAACACCATATATTTT. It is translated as CAINQDNSGNTIYF.